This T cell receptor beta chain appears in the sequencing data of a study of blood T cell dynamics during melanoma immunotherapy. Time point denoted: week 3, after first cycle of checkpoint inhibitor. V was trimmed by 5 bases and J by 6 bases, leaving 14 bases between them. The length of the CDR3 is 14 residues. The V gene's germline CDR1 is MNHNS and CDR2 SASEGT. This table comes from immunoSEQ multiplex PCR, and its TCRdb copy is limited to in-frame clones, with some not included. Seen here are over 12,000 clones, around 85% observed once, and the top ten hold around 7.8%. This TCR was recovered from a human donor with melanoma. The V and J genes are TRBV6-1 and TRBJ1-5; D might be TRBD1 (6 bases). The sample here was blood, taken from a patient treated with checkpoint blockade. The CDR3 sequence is CASSKGGAVQPQHF. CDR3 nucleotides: TGTGCCAGCAGTAAAGGGGGGGCGGTTCAGCCCCAGCATTTT.